Listed below are T cell receptor beta chains from one sample, sequenced in a study of control samples from healthy donors and cancer patients. Sequencing was performed with immunoSEQ multiplex PCR; in TCRdb, only in-frame clones are kept and a portion is missing. The profile shows more than 140,000 clones, under 95% of them singletons. The source material was blood. Receptors originate from a man younger than 30 in good health. The CDR3 runs from the conserved cysteine through the conserved F or W. Each record gives: J gene, clone size, V gene, D gene, CDR3 protein, CDR3 DNA. D genes are given only for firm matches. Part of the rows lack a size; the others show once, few, many or a class for expanded clones.

J gene: TRBJ2-7
clone size: -
V gene: TRBV6-2/TRBV6-3
D gene: TRBD1
CDR3 protein: CASSPSPDRAIYEQYF
CDR3 DNA: TGTGCCAGCAGCCCCAGCCCGGACAGGGCCATCTACGAGCAGTACTTC

J gene: TRBJ2-3
clone size: -
V gene: TRBV9
D gene: -
CDR3 protein: CASSARQVLTDTQYF
CDR3 DNA: TGTGCCAGCAGCGCCAGACAGGTCCTCACAGATACGCAGTATTTT

J gene: TRBJ2-3
clone size: -
V gene: TRBV5-1
D gene: TRBD1
CDR3 protein: CASSPTDRGGLF
CDR3 DNA: TGCGCCAGCAGCCCCACGGACAGGGGTGGACTTTTT

J gene: TRBJ1-6
clone size: -
V gene: TRBV5-1
D gene: TRBD1
CDR3 protein: CASSSTGDHSPLHF
CDR3 DNA: TGCGCCAGCAGCTCCACAGGGGATCATTCACCCCTCCACTTT

J gene: TRBJ2-7
clone size: -
V gene: TRBV9
D gene: -
CDR3 protein: CASSVDPAGEQYF
CDR3 DNA: TGTGCCAGCAGCGTAGATCCGGCGGGAGAGCAGTACTTC

J gene: TRBJ2-3
clone size: once
V gene: TRBV10-2
D gene: -
CDR3 protein: CASSEGNTDTQYF
CDR3 DNA: TGCGCCAGCAGTGAAGGCAACACAGATACGCAGTATTTT

J gene: TRBJ2-7
clone size: -
V gene: TRBV19
D gene: -
CDR3 protein: CASSTWTANEQYF
CDR3 DNA: TGTGCCAGTAGTACTTGGACAGCCAACGAGCAGTACTTC

J gene: TRBJ2-1
clone size: -
V gene: TRBV7-8
D gene: TRBD2
CDR3 protein: CASTRLASEGNEQFF
CDR3 DNA: TGTGCCAGCACCCGACTAGCTTCGGAGGGAAATGAGCAGTTCTTC

J gene: TRBJ1-3
clone size: -
V gene: TRBV16
D gene: -
CDR3 protein: CASSQSYGSRSGNTIYF
CDR3 DNA: TGTGCCAGCAGCCAATCGTACGGCAGTCGATCTGGAAACACCATATATTTT

J gene: TRBJ1-3
clone size: -
V gene: TRBV3-1/TRBV3-2
D gene: -
CDR3 protein: CASGTPSSSGNTIYF
CDR3 DNA: TGTGCCAGCGGTACGCCCTCCTCCTCTGGAAACACCATATATTTT

J gene: TRBJ1-3
clone size: -
V gene: TRBV7-2
D gene: -
CDR3 protein: CASSLGVTTSGNTIYF
CDR3 DNA: TGTGCCAGCAGCTTAGGTGTTACAACTTCGGGAAACACCATATATTTT

J gene: TRBJ2-2
clone size: -
V gene: TRBV6-6
D gene: -
CDR3 protein: CASSYAPGELFF
CDR3 DNA: TGTGCCAGCAGTTACGCCCCCGGGGAGCTGTTTTTT

J gene: TRBJ2-7
clone size: once
V gene: TRBV11-2
D gene: -
CDR3 protein: CASSSISTTNRHEQYF
CDR3 DNA: TGTGCCAGCAGCTCCATCAGTACGACAAATCGCCACGAGCAGTACTTC

J gene: TRBJ2-7
clone size: -
V gene: TRBV7-9
D gene: TRBD1
CDR3 protein: CASSSGTGGFYEQYF
CDR3 DNA: TGTGCCAGCAGCTCCGGGACAGGGGGATTCTACGAGCAGTACTTC

J gene: TRBJ2-5
clone size: once
V gene: TRBV19
D gene: -
CDR3 protein: CASSQGAAGETQYF
CDR3 DNA: TGTGCCAGTAGTCAGGGCGCCGCGGGAGAGACCCAGTACTTC

J gene: TRBJ2-5
clone size: -
V gene: TRBV28
D gene: TRBD2
CDR3 protein: CASSLVAGERETQYF
CDR3 DNA: TGTGCCAGCAGTTTAGTAGCGGGGGAACGGGAGACCCAGTACTTC

J gene: TRBJ1-1
clone size: -
V gene: TRBV10-3
D gene: -
CDR3 protein: CAISESRGVTEAFF
CDR3 DNA: TGTGCCATCAGTGAGTCGCGGGGCGTCACTGAAGCTTTCTTT

J gene: TRBJ1-1
clone size: -
V gene: TRBV3-1/TRBV3-2
D gene: -
CDR3 protein: CASSQPPENTEAFF
CDR3 DNA: TGTGCCAGCAGCCAACCCCCGGAGAACACTGAAGCTTTCTTT

J gene: TRBJ1-5
clone size: -
V gene: TRBV24-1
D gene: TRBD1
CDR3 protein: CATSTGGGSNQPQHF
CDR3 DNA: TGTGCCACCTCGACAGGGGGCGGGAGCAATCAGCCCCAGCATTTT

J gene: TRBJ2-5
clone size: -
V gene: TRBV13
D gene: -
CDR3 protein: CASSLYVQGLKETQYF
CDR3 DNA: TGTGCCAGCAGCTTATACGTGCAGGGTCTGAAAGAGACCCAGTACTTC

J gene: TRBJ1-2
clone size: -
V gene: TRBV19
D gene: -
CDR3 protein: CASTTGPANYGYTF
CDR3 DNA: TGTGCCAGTACTACAGGACCCGCTAACTATGGCTACACCTTC

J gene: TRBJ2-4
clone size: -
V gene: TRBV6-2/TRBV6-3
D gene: -
CDR3 protein: CASSYGGAPDIQYF
CDR3 DNA: TGTGCCAGCAGTTACGGTGGGGCCCCGGACATTCAGTACTTC

J gene: TRBJ1-1
clone size: -
V gene: TRBV19
D gene: -
CDR3 protein: CASSQAGGIAEAFF
CDR3 DNA: TGTGCCAGTTCGCAGGCGGGGGGTATCGCTGAAGCTTTCTTT

J gene: TRBJ2-7
clone size: -
V gene: TRBV12-3/TRBV12-4
D gene: -
CDR3 protein: CASSLVENEQYF
CDR3 DNA: TGTGCCAGCAGTTTAGTGGAAAACGAGCAGTACTTC

J gene: TRBJ1-1
clone size: -
V gene: TRBV5-1
D gene: -
CDR3 protein: CASSLEGGSLTEAFF
CDR3 DNA: TGCGCCAGCAGCTTGGAGGGGGGGTCGCTCACTGAAGCTTTCTTT

J gene: TRBJ2-3
clone size: -
V gene: TRBV29-1
D gene: -
CDR3 protein: CSVQLGDTQYF
CDR3 DNA: TGCAGCGTCCAGTTGGGGGATACGCAGTATTTT

J gene: TRBJ1-4
clone size: once
V gene: TRBV2
D gene: TRBD1
CDR3 protein: CATVGQGGEKLFF
CDR3 DNA: TGTGCCACCGTGGGACAGGGGGGAGAAAAACTGTTTTTT

J gene: TRBJ2-5
clone size: -
V gene: TRBV6-5
D gene: -
CDR3 protein: CASTPNSPGQTQYF
CDR3 DNA: TGTGCCAGCACCCCCAACTCTCCGGGGCAGACCCAGTACTTC

J gene: TRBJ2-3
clone size: -
V gene: TRBV7-3
D gene: TRBD1
CDR3 protein: CASSLGGQEDTQYF
CDR3 DNA: TGTGCCAGCAGCTTAGGGGGACAGGAAGATACGCAGTATTTT

J gene: TRBJ2-1
clone size: -
V gene: TRBV19
D gene: TRBD1
CDR3 protein: CASGDRGRNEQFF
CDR3 DNA: TGTGCCAGTGGGGACAGGGGGCGCAATGAGCAGTTCTTC

J gene: TRBJ2-7
clone size: -
V gene: TRBV4-1
D gene: -
CDR3 protein: CASSQVSGSSYEQYF
CDR3 DNA: TGCGCCAGCAGCCAAGTTTCAGGTAGCTCCTACGAGCAGTACTTC

J gene: TRBJ1-6
clone size: -
V gene: TRBV7-9
D gene: -
CDR3 protein: CASSMDGDSPLHF
CDR3 DNA: TGTGCCAGCAGTATGGACGGCGATTCACCCCTCCACTTT

J gene: TRBJ1-2
clone size: -
V gene: TRBV15
D gene: -
CDR3 protein: CATSRERAGSHGYTF
CDR3 DNA: TGTGCCACCAGCAGAGAAAGGGCAGGGTCACATGGCTACACCTTC

J gene: TRBJ1-1
clone size: -
V gene: TRBV5-1
D gene: -
CDR3 protein: CASSFDIRGTGDTEAFF
CDR3 DNA: TGCGCCAGCAGCTTCGATATACGGGGTACTGGGGACACTGAAGCTTTCTTT

J gene: TRBJ1-2
clone size: -
V gene: TRBV30
D gene: -
CDR3 protein: CAWKGPNYGYTF
CDR3 DNA: TGTGCCTGGAAGGGGCCCAACTATGGCTACACCTTC

J gene: TRBJ1-6
clone size: -
V gene: TRBV5-1
D gene: -
CDR3 protein: CASSPWGRGDNSPLHF
CDR3 DNA: TGCGCCAGCAGCCCATGGGGAAGGGGAGATAATTCACCCCTCCACTTT

J gene: TRBJ1-3
clone size: -
V gene: TRBV9
D gene: -
CDR3 protein: CASSVAGRTGNTIYF
CDR3 DNA: TGTGCCAGCAGCGTAGCCGGGAGGACTGGAAACACCATATATTTT

J gene: TRBJ2-1
clone size: -
V gene: TRBV6-5
D gene: -
CDR3 protein: CASTDSWGSYNEQFF
CDR3 DNA: TGTGCCAGCACAGACTCCTGGGGCTCCTACAATGAGCAGTTCTTC

J gene: TRBJ1-5
clone size: -
V gene: TRBV28
D gene: TRBD1
CDR3 protein: CASSPRATGYIQPQHF
CDR3 DNA: TGTGCCAGCAGTCCAAGGGCGACAGGGTACATTCAGCCCCAGCATTTT

J gene: TRBJ1-2
clone size: -
V gene: TRBV7-9
D gene: -
CDR3 protein: CASSLLGQGIQANYGYTF
CDR3 DNA: TGTGCCAGCAGCTTGTTAGGCCAGGGGATCCAAGCTAACTATGGCTACACCTTC

J gene: TRBJ1-1
clone size: -
V gene: TRBV29-1
D gene: -
CDR3 protein: CSVERGPEAFF
CDR3 DNA: TGCAGCGTTGAACGGGGACCTGAAGCTTTCTTT

J gene: TRBJ2-3
clone size: -
V gene: TRBV6-2/TRBV6-3
D gene: -
CDR3 protein: CASSYRSPTDTQYF
CDR3 DNA: TGTGCCAGCAGTTACCGTTCCCCCACAGATACGCAGTATTTT

J gene: TRBJ2-3
clone size: -
V gene: TRBV19
D gene: -
CDR3 protein: CASSIGPASDTQYF
CDR3 DNA: TGTGCCAGTAGTATTGGGCCAGCTTCAGATACGCAGTATTTT

J gene: TRBJ2-5
clone size: few
V gene: TRBV27
D gene: -
CDR3 protein: CARRYSSRLRSKETQYF
CDR3 DNA: TGTGCCAGGAGATACTCCTCACGGCTCCGATCAAAAGAGACCCAGTACTTC

J gene: TRBJ2-7
clone size: -
V gene: TRBV7-2
D gene: -
CDR3 protein: CASSLVPHEQYF
CDR3 DNA: TGTGCCAGCAGCTTAGTCCCCCACGAGCAGTACTTC